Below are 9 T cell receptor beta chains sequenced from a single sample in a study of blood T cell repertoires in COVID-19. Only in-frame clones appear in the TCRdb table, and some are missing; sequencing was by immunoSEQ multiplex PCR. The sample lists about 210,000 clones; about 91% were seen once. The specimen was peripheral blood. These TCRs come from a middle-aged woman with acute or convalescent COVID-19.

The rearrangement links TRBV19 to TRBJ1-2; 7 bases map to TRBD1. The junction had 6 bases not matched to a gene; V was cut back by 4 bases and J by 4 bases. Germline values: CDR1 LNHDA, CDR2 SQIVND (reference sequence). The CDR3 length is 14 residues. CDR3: CASSTTGQTYGYTF. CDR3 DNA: TGTGCCAGTAGTACGACGGGACAGACCTATGGCTACACCTTC.

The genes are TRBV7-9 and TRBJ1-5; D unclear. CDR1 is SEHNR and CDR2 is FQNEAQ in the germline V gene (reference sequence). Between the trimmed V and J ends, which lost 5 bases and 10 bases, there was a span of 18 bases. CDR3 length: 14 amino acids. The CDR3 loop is CASSPEGVSKPQHF. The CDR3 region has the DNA TGTGCCAGCAGCCCCGAGGGAGTTTCTAAACCCCAGCATTTT.

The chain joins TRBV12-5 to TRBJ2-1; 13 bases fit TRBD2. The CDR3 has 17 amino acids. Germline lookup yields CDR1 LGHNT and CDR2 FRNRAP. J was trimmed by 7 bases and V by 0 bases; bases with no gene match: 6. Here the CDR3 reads CASGLVLAGGPENEQFF. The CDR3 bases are TGTGCTAGTGGTTTGGTACTAGCGGGGGGGCCTGAAAATGAGCAGTTCTTC.

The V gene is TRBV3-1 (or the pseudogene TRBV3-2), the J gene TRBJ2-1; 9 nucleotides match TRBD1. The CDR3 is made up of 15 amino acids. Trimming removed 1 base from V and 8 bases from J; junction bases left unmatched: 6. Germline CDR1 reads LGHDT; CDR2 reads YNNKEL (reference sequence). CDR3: CASSQVGTGSHEQFF. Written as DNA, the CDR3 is TGTGCCAGCAGCCAAGTGGGGACAGGGAGCCATGAGCAGTTCTTC.

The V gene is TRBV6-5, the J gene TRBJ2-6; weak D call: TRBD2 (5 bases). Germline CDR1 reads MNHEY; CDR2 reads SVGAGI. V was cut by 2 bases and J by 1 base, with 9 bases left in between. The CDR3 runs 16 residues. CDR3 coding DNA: TGTGCCAGCAGTTACCACCCGGGGTCTGGGGCCAACGTCCTGACTTTC. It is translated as CASSYHPGSGANVLTF.

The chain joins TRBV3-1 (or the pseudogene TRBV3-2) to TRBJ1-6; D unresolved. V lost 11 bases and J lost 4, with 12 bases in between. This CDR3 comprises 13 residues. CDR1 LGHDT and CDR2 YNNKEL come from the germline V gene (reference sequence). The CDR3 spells CACGLSYNSPLHF. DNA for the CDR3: TGTGCCTGCGGGCTATCATATAATTCACCCCTCCACTTT.

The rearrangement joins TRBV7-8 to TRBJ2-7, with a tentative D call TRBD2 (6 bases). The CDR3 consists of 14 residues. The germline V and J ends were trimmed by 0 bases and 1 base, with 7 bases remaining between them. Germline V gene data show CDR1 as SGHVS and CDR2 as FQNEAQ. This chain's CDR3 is CASSLAGGSYEQYV. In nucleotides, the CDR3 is TGTGCCAGCAGCTTAGCGGGGGGTTCCTACGAGCAGTACGTC.

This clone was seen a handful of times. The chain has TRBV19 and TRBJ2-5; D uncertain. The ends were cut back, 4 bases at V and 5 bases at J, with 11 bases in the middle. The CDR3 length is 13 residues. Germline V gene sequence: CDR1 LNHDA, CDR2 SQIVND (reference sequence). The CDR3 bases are TGTGCCAGTAGTAAGAGAGAGTGGGAGACCCAGTACTTC. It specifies CASSKREWETQYF.

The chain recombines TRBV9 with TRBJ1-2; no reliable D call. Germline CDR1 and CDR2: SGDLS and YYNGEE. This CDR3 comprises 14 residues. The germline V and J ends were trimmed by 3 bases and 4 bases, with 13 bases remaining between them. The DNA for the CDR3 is TGTGCCAGCAGCGCTCAAACGTCGGGCTATGGCTACACCTTC. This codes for CASSAQTSGYGYTF. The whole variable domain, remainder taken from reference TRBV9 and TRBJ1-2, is DSGVTQTPKHLITATGQRVTLRCSPRSGDLSVYWYQQSLDQGLQFLIQYYNGEERAKGNILERFSAQQFPDLHSELNLSSLELGDSALYFCASSAQTSGYGYTFGSGTRLTVV.